This T cell receptor (beta chain) was documented in a study of T cells in Graves' hyperthyroidism and ophthalmopathy. Background on the study: Peripheral blood draws took place at initial diagnosis, ahead of any treatment.

Hyperthyroidism patients were newly diagnosed, had disease duration under 2 months, and were aged 18 to 65 years. Used for diagnoses were clinical symptoms, serum thyroxine and TRAb, thyroid ultrasound and orbital computed tomography. Worth noting for this clonotype: A much larger clone lies a single base off, so this may be a read error.

From RNA transcripts, TCR beta CDR3 regions were amplified. Carried out on the TCR CDR3, a first-round RT-PCR used the HTBI primer set. MiXCR was run by TCRdb on the multiplex PCR reads, yielding one entry per CDR3 protein. The sample includes 300,000 to 450,000 distinct CDR3 sequences, about 14% seen only once; the top ten take around 21%. With 3 bases removed from V and 1 base from J, the gap between germline ends came to 12 bases. The CDR3 covers 15 residues. Germline V gene data show CDR1 as SGHTA and CDR2 as FQGTGA. This TCR came from a man aged 25 to 40 with Graves' hyperthyroidism that later progressed to Graves' ophthalmopathy. J is TRBJ1-1 and V is TRBV7-3, with a tentative D call TRBD1 (6 bases). The specimen sequenced was blood. CDR3 residues: CASSLSGHQNTEAFF. Written as DNA, the CDR3 is TGTGCCAGCAGCTTGTCGGGACACCAGAACACTGAAGCTTTCTTT. Filled out from reference TRBV7-3 and TRBJ1-1, the complete variable domain reads GAGVSQTPSNKVTEKGKYVELRCDPISGHTALYWYRQSLGQGPEFLIYFQGTGAADDSGLPNDRFFAVRPEGSVSTLKIQRTERGDSAVYLCASSLSGHQNTEAFFGQGTRLTVV.